A single sample gave rise to the 30 T cell receptor beta chains below, sequenced in a study of cytomegalovirus exposure and HLA in healthy donors (dated by TCRdb to the late 2010s). Receptor libraries were prepared by the immunoSEQ multiplex PCR assay. A mixture of 60 forward primers for TCR Vbeta segments and 13 reverse primers for TCR Jbeta segments was used in the multiplex PCR. In its TCRdb copy, this immuneACCESS table keeps in-frame sequences only and misses some clones. Where compared with another copy, unresolved V genes explain less than half of these, and the others have no known cause. This sample gives about 160,000 clones in total; roughly 78% of them show up just once. The ten biggest clones cover roughly 7.1% of the sample. Sequenced: PBMCs. Every receptor here comes from a man between 35 and 55 years old in good health and CMV-seropositive.

This chain links TRBV9 with TRBJ1-2; maybe TRBD1 (6 bases). Germline loops: CDR1 SGDLS, CDR2 YYNGEE. Trimming left V 7 bases short and J 3 bases short, with 22 bases between. There are 16 residues in the CDR3. CDR3 nucleotides: TGTGCCAGCGAACCATATGGGGGGGGGCGCGACTATGGCTACACCTTC. It is translated as CASEPYGGGRDYGYTF. Full variable domain (rest looked up from reference TRBV9 and TRBJ1-2): DSGVTQTPKHLITATGQRVTLRCSPRSGDLSVYWYQQSLDQGLQFLIQYYNGEERAKGNILERFSAQQFPDLHSELNLSSLELGDSALYFCASEPYGGGRDYGYTFGSGTRLTVV.

This chain connects TRBV5-1 to TRBJ2-1, with a weak D call TRBD2 (7 bases). V was shortened by 3 bases and J by 4 bases, with 17 bases between the two germline ends. The CDR3 totals 16 residues. Germline V gives CDR1 SGHRS, CDR2 YFSETQ. The CDR3 spells CASSYDWGGSYNEQFF. The CDR3 bases are TGCGCCAGCAGCTATGACTGGGGGGGCTCTTACAATGAGCAGTTCTTC.

The rearrangement joins TRBV5-1 to TRBJ2-4, with D possibly TRBD1 on 6 matching bases. V gave up 3 bases and J gave up 3 bases, with 16 bases separating them. The CDR3 runs to 16 residues. Germline lookup yields CDR1 SGHRS and CDR2 YFSETQ. The chain's CDR3 is CASSWGQGKVKNIQYF. The CDR3 bases are TGCGCCAGCAGCTGGGGCCAGGGGAAAGTCAAAAACATTCAGTACTTC.

The chain is built from TRBV6-1 and TRBJ1-5; 8 bases line up with TRBD1. The germline CDR1 and CDR2 sequences are MNHNS and SASEGT. V lost 10 bases and J lost 4; bases outside the gene matches: 9. This CDR3 is 14 amino acids long. For the CDR3, the DNA is TGTGCCACCACAAGGACAGGGAGTAATCAGCCCCAGCATTTT. Translating it yields CATTRTGSNQPQHF.

The chain carries TRBV15 and TRBJ2-7, with D hard to call. Germline V gene sequence: CDR1 LNHNV, CDR2 YYDKDF (reference sequence). The CDR3 length is 13 residues. V was clipped by 5 bases and J by 1 base, with 9 bases between them. CDR3 loop: CATSPPLSYEQYF. In DNA form, the CDR3 reads TGTGCCACCAGCCCTCCTCTGTCCTACGAGCAGTACTTC.

The J gene is TRBJ1-1, the V gene TRBV10-3, with 7 bases identical to TRBD1. The CDR3 has 15 residues. J lost 0 bases, V lost 10 bases, and 11 bases had no gene match. Germline V lookup: CDR1 ENHRY, CDR2 SYGVKD. CDR3 region: CATGNGTALNTEAFF. The CDR3 DNA follows: TGTGCCACAGGAAACGGGACAGCTTTGAACACTGAAGCTTTCTTT.

This chain links TRBV2 with TRBJ2-5; D is possibly TRBD1 (7 bases). The assigned J gene may be wrong: the sequence end matches TRBJ2-7 better. CDR1 and CDR2 from the germline V gene are SNHLY and FYNNEI. The CDR3 runs to 13 residues. The CDR3 spells CATTGAGGYEQYF. In DNA form, the CDR3 reads TGTGCCACTACAGGGGCCGGGGGCTACGAGCAGTACTTC.

This clone appeared a single time. This chain links TRBV7-2 with TRBJ1-3; D remains unclear. V was trimmed by 4 bases and J by 0 bases, leaving 7 bases between them. CDR1 is SGHTA, CDR2 FQGNSA, per germline. CDR3 length equals 14 residues. In DNA, the CDR3 is TGTGCCAGCAGCTCACACCTCTCTGGAAACACCATATATTTT. This sequence encodes CASSSHLSGNTIYF.

This clone was detected only a few times. The chain joins TRBV27 to TRBJ1-1; D ambiguous. The CDR3 extends over 13 amino acids. V was pared by 3 bases and J by 3 bases, with 8 bases between. CDR1 and CDR2 from the germline V gene are MNHEY and SMNVEV (reference sequence). The CDR3 here is CASSFFSDTEAFF. CDR3 bases: TGTGCCAGCAGTTTTTTTTCGGACACTGAAGCTTTCTTT.

This chain joins TRBV4-2 and TRBJ2-2; D remains unclear. V was trimmed by 0 bases and J by 4 bases, leaving 6 bases between them. In germline, CDR1 is LGHNA, CDR2 YNFKEQ. The CDR3 is 14 amino acids. This chain's CDR3 is CASSQDESTGELFF. DNA of the CDR3: TGTGCCAGCAGCCAAGATGAGTCCACCGGGGAGCTGTTTTTT.

The V and J genes are TRBV5-1 and TRBJ1-3; 7 bases map to TRBD1. The CDR3 loop spans 14 amino acids. Germline V gives CDR1 SGHRS, CDR2 YFSETQ. The ends lost 6 bases at V and 7 bases at J; junction bases unmatched: 10. DNA for the CDR3: TGCGCCAGCAAGGGGGACAGCTCGGGGAACACCATATATTTT. Translating gives CASKGDSSGNTIYF.

This clone has a single count. The V and J genes are TRBV5-6 and TRBJ2-3, with D perhaps matching TRBD2 (6 bases). Germline lookup yields CDR1 SGHDT and CDR2 YYEEEE. The CDR3 has 16 amino acids. V dropped 0 bases and J dropped 1 base, with 12 bases sitting between them. The CDR3 coding sequence is TGTGCCAGCAGCTTGGGAGGCGGGGCTCGCACAGATACGCAGTATTTT. As protein: CASSLGGGARTDTQYF.

The genes are TRBV29-1 and TRBJ2-1; 11 nucleotides line up with TRBD2. V lost 2 bases to trimming and J lost 8 bases; unmatched junction nucleotides: 8. This CDR3 is 15 amino acids long. Germline CDR1 reads SQVTM; CDR2 reads ANQGSEA. In nucleotides, the CDR3 is TGCAGCGTTGAATTAGCGGGGGGGCGGGGCGATGAGCAGTTCTTC. Translating gives CSVELAGGRGDEQFF.

The V gene is TRBV5-1, the J gene TRBJ2-4; TRBD1 matches at 9 bases. This CDR3 comprises 14 residues. Germline V gives CDR1 SGHRS, CDR2 YFSETQ. The V and J ends lost 3 bases and 7 bases, in that order; junction bases with no gene match: 5. CDR3 coding DNA: TGCGCCAGCAGCTCGGACAGGGGCGGCAACATTCAGTACTTC. Protein sequence: CASSSDRGGNIQYF.

The chain has TRBV5-1 and TRBJ2-2; D possibly corresponds to TRBD2 (5 bases). The CDR3 is made up of 15 amino acids. Trimming pared 0 bases from V and 6 bases from J, leaving 12 bases between. Germline V gene sequence: CDR1 SGHRS, CDR2 YFSETQ. CDR3 sequence: CASSLDPTSAGELFF. CDR3 sequence (DNA): TGCGCCAGCAGCTTGGACCCTACTAGTGCCGGGGAGCTGTTTTTT. The full variable domain, completed using reference TRBV5-1 and TRBJ2-2, is KAGVTQTPRYLIKTRGQQVTLSCSPISGHRSVSWYQQTPGQGLQFLFEYFSETQRNKGNFPGRFSGRQFSNSRSEMNVSTLELGDSALYLCASSLDPTSAGELFFGEGSRLTVL.

This chain connects TRBV6-5 to TRBJ1-2; 8 bases are shared with TRBD1. J gave up 3 bases and V 7 bases, and 10 bases lay outside the gene matches. Germline V lookup: CDR1 MNHEY, CDR2 SVGAGI. The CDR3 length is 15 residues. CDR3 sequence (DNA): TGTGCCAGCACCATGGACAGGGAGGGGCACTATGGCTACACCTTC. Its protein product is CASTMDREGHYGYTF.

The chain recombines TRBV7-8 with TRBJ2-2; a weak D match, TRBD2 (5 bases). Germline V lookup: CDR1 SGHVS, CDR2 FQNEAQ. This CDR3 spans 15 amino acids. With 0 bases removed from V and 4 bases from J, the gap between germline ends came to 9 bases. In DNA, the CDR3 is TGTGCCAGCAGCTTAGCGGCTAGCTTCACCGGGGAGCTGTTTTTT. Protein: CASSLAASFTGELFF.

In this sample, this clone turned up a few times. CDR3 DNA: TGTGCCAGCAGCCCTTTAGGGGGAGACCCCAACACCGGGGAGCTGTTTTTT. This codes for CASSPLGGDPNTGELFF. The chain combines TRBV9 with TRBJ2-2; the D gene is possibly TRBD1 (6 bases). The V gene's germline CDR1 is SGDLS and CDR2 YYNGEE. Trimming pared 4 bases from V and 2 bases from J, leaving 18 bases between. This CDR3 is built from 17 residues.

The rearrangement joins TRBV7-2 to TRBJ2-3, with D perhaps TRBD2 (7 bases). Germline CDR1 reads SGHTA; CDR2 reads FQGNSA. Trimming took off 5 bases at V and 5 bases at J, with 26 bases between the two ends. There are 18 residues in the CDR3. The CDR3 is CASSPPPRAGARGDTQYF. The DNA for the CDR3 is TGTGCCAGCAGCCCACCACCGAGGGCGGGGGCCCGCGGAGATACGCAGTATTTT.

Here the CDR3 DNA reads TGTGCCAGCAGCCTTGCACAGAACACCGGGGAGCTGTTTTTT. It codes for CASSLAQNTGELFF. The chain carries TRBV5-4 and TRBJ2-2, with D unclear. The CDR3 length is 14 residues. Trimming cost V 4 bases and J 1 base, with 8 bases left between them. Germline V gene sequence: CDR1 SGHNT, CDR2 YYREEE (reference sequence). The variable domain in full, with the rest retrieved from reference TRBV5-4 and TRBJ2-2, is ETGVTQSPTHLIKTRGQQVTLRCSSQSGHNTVSWYQQALGQGPQFIFQYYREEENGRGNFPPRFSGLQFPNYSSELNVNALELDDSALYLCASSLAQNTGELFFGEGSRLTVL.

The CDR3 region is CASSEAPRSGVDEQFF. CDR3 in DNA: TGTGCCAGCAGTGAAGCCCCTAGGAGCGGGGTTGATGAGCAGTTCTTC. The J gene is TRBJ2-1, the V gene TRBV2; 7 bases fit TRBD2. Germline trimming cut 0 bases from V and 8 bases from J; bases unmatched to any gene: 10. Germline V lookup: CDR1 SNHLY, CDR2 FYNNEI. The CDR3 contains 16 residues.

V and J are TRBV2 and TRBJ1-1, with D possibly being TRBD1 (6 bases). The CDR3 runs to 14 residues. Per germline, CDR1 SNHLY and CDR2 FYNNEI. The V gene lost 4 bases and the J gene lost 0 bases, with 9 bases spanning the gap. The DNA for the CDR3 is TGTGCCAGCAGTGTCCAGGGGATGAACACTGAAGCTTTCTTT. Translation gives CASSVQGMNTEAFF.

This clone came up a few times. V gene TRBV9 combines with J gene TRBJ1-1; no definite D call. The CDR3 length is 14 residues. Trimming took off 0 bases at V and 1 base at J, with 7 bases between the two ends. Germline lookup yields CDR1 SGDLS and CDR2 YYNGEE. For the CDR3, the DNA is TGTGCCAGCAGCGTAGAAGCCCAGAACACTGAAGCTTTCTTT. This sequence encodes CASSVEAQNTEAFF.

The CDR3, as DNA: TGTGCCAGCAGCGGCCGGGACAGGGGGCAAGAGACCCAGTACTTC. It encodes CASSGRDRGQETQYF. The rearrangement links TRBV9 to TRBJ2-5; 11 nucleotides line up with TRBD1. J gave up 2 bases and V 3 bases, and 3 bases lay outside the gene matches. Germline V gives CDR1 SGDLS, CDR2 YYNGEE. The CDR3 totals 15 residues.

The V call is TRBV2, the J call TRBJ1-1; a weak D match, TRBD1 (6 bases). With 1 base removed from V and 4 bases from J, the gap between germline ends came to 13 bases. Germline loops: CDR1 SNHLY, CDR2 FYNNEI. The length of the CDR3 is 15 residues. The CDR3 here is CASSEVGAGSTEAFF. For the CDR3, the DNA is TGTGCCAGCAGTGAAGTGGGGGCAGGCAGCACTGAAGCTTTCTTT.

J is TRBJ1-6 and V is TRBV6-6; 7 bases fit TRBD1. This CDR3 is built from 14 residues. Germline CDR1 and CDR2: MNHNY and SVGAGI (reference sequence). With 7 bases clipped from V and 5 bases from J, the junction kept 5 bases outside the gene matches. The CDR3 region is CASTSDRDNSPLHF. The CDR3 DNA reads as TGTGCCAGCACCTCCGACAGGGATAATTCACCCCTCCACTTT.

This clone came up a few times. The CDR3 coding sequence is TGTGCCAGCAGCTTAGTCGGGTTTGATGAAAAACTGTTTTTT. Translated: CASSLVGFDEKLFF. The chain links TRBV5-6 to TRBJ1-4; D gene ambiguous. Germline assignment: CDR1 SGHDT and CDR2 YYEEEE. V was pared by 2 bases and J by 6 bases, with 11 bases between. CDR3 length equals 14 residues. The variable domain in full, with the rest retrieved from reference TRBV5-6 and TRBJ1-4, is DAGVTQSPTHLIKTRGQQVTLRCSPKSGHDTVSWYQQALGQGPQFIFQYYEEEERQRGNFPDRFSGHQFPNYSSELNVNALLLGDSALYLCASSLVGFDEKLFFGSGTQLSVL.

V is TRBV5-1 and J is TRBJ1-2; D is perhaps TRBD1 (5 bases). V was pared by 4 bases and J by 7 bases, with 26 bases between. This CDR3 has 17 amino acids. Looked up from germline, CDR1 is SGHRS and CDR2 is YFSETQ. CDR3 DNA sequence: TGCGCCAGCAGCCCGGGGGTAGGGAATCGGCTGTTGTGTGGCTACACCTTC. This translates into CASSPGVGNRLLCGYTF. Complete variable domain (other parts from reference TRBV5-1 and TRBJ1-2): KAGVTQTPRYLIKTRGQQVTLSCSPISGHRSVSWYQQTPGQGLQFLFEYFSETQRNKGNFPGRFSGRQFSNSRSEMNVSTLELGDSALYLCASSPGVGNRLLCGYTFGSGTRLTVV.

This clone occurred once. V and J are TRBV19 and TRBJ1-1; the D gene is possibly TRBD1 (5 bases). The germline V gene has CDR1 LNHDA and CDR2 SQIVND (reference sequence). Trimming cost V 4 bases and J 1 base, with 10 bases left between them. The CDR3 runs 14 residues. The CDR3 region is CASSTRVTNTEAFF. CDR3 DNA: TGTGCCAGTAGTACCAGGGTTACGAACACTGAAGCTTTCTTT.

J is TRBJ2-7 and V is TRBV19; D is possibly TRBD1 (5 bases). V was trimmed by 5 bases and J by 3 bases, leaving 8 bases between them. CDR1 is LNHDA and CDR2 is SQIVND in the germline V gene (reference sequence). CDR3 size: 12 residues. CDR3 region: CASSPQGYEQYF. The CDR3, as DNA: TGTGCCAGTAGTCCGCAGGGCTACGAGCAGTACTTC.